This T cell receptor beta chain was captured in a study of control samples from healthy donors and cancer patients. V gave up 10 bases and J gave up 4 bases; unmatched junction bases: 5. CDR1 is LNHDA, CDR2 SQIVND, per germline (reference sequence). The CDR3 contains 13 residues. Data came from immunoSEQ multiplex PCR; TCRdb stores just in-frame clones and leaves some out. The sample lists about 170,000 clones, around 94% occurring once. The sample consisted of blood. The V call is TRBV19, the J call TRBJ2-2; 8 bases are a match to TRBD1. The source is a woman between 18 and 29 years old in good health. CDR3 coding DNA: TGTGCCATCCTGACAGGGGCCACCGGGGAGCTGTTTTTT. Its protein product is CAILTGATGELFF. The full variable domain, in which reference TRBV19 and TRBJ2-2 provide the parts outside the CDR3, is DGGITQSPKYLFRKEGQNVTLSCEQNLNHDAMYWYRQDPGQGLRLIYYSQIVNDFQKGDIAEGYSVSREKKESFPLTVTSAQKNPTAFYLCAILTGATGELFFGEGSRLTVL.